The 6 T cell receptor beta chains presented below share a single source sample, sequenced in a study of a mutant IDH1 vaccine in newly diagnosed glioma (dated by TCRdb to about 2021). These receptors lack a known antigen. The method behind the library was the immunoSEQ multiplex PCR assay. TCRdb retrieved this table from immuneACCESS and kept in-frame rearrangements only. Not all clones are present; in checked studies, unresolved V genes account for under half, and no reason is known for the remainder. For this sample there are more than 60,000 clones; about 74% appear just once. Of the sample, 4.7% is held by the ten largest clones. The sample's time point label, in plain terms: week 35, safety follow-up. Every vaccine dose consisted of 300 ug of a 20-mer mutant IDH1 peptide in Montanide, administered subcutaneously together with topical imiquimod. The sample here was PBMCs, taken from a glioma patient whose treatment included an IDH1 peptide vaccine. These receptors originate from a middle-aged man with glioma.

This clone was counted a single time. The J gene is TRBJ1-1, the V gene TRBV5-4, with D possibly matching TRBD1 (5 bases). This CDR3 is 15 amino acids long. CDR1 is SGHNT and CDR2 is YYREEE in the germline V gene (reference sequence). Trimming took off 3 bases at V and 0 bases at J, with 12 bases between the two ends. CDR3 protein: CASSWGTGLNTEAFF. CDR3 sequence (DNA): TGTGCCAGCAGCTGGGGGACCGGACTGAACACTGAAGCTTTCTTT. Variable domain in full (rest from reference TRBV5-4 and TRBJ1-1): ETGVTQSPTHLIKTRGQQVTLRCSSQSGHNTVSWYQQALGQGPQFIFQYYREEENGRGNFPPRFSGLQFPNYSSELNVNALELDDSALYLCASSWGTGLNTEAFFGQGTRLTVV.

V is TRBV30 and J is TRBJ2-1, with a possible D match to TRBD1 (6 bases). The CDR3 spans 14 residues. Trimming removed 5 bases from V and 6 bases from J, with 17 bases in between. Germline CDR1 GTSNPN, CDR2 SVGIG (reference sequence). In DNA, the CDR3 is TGTGCCTGGGCTACAGGGACCTTAAGCAATGAGCAGTTCTTC. Translated, it gives CAWATGTLSNEQFF.

V is TRBV7-3 and J is TRBJ1-2, with D possibly being TRBD1 (6 bases). Trimming left V 5 bases short and J 4 bases short, with 20 bases between. CDR1 and CDR2 (germline): SGHTA, FQGTGA. The CDR3 runs to 16 residues. The CDR3 sequence is CASSPGGREGGYGYTF. The CDR3 DNA sequence: TGTGCCAGCAGCCCGGGGGGCAGGGAAGGTGGCTATGGCTACACCTTC.

The rearrangement uses TRBV14 and TRBJ2-1; D is unclear. V lost 4 bases and J lost 9, with 7 bases in between. CDR1 and CDR2 (germline): SGHDN, FVKESK. This CDR3 comprises 11 residues. Written as DNA, the CDR3 is TGTGCCAGCAGCCTATTAACTGAGCAGTTCTTC. This gives the protein CASSLLTEQFF.

The chain joins TRBV10-3 to TRBJ1-1, with D unresolved. Germline-derived CDR1 and CDR2 are ENHRY and SYGVKD. V was trimmed by 3 bases and J by 2 bases, leaving 7 bases between them. The CDR3 totals 13 residues. CDR3 sequence (DNA): TGTGCCATCAGTGAACGAGATAACACTGAAGCTTTCTTT. It encodes CAISERDNTEAFF.

J is TRBJ1-2 and V is TRBV25-1, with D uncertain. Trimming removed 10 bases at V and 6 bases at J, with 15 bases between. Germline V gene sequence: CDR1 MGHDK, CDR2 SYGVNS. This CDR3 region has 12 residues. CDR3 sequence (DNA): TGTGCCACCCTGGGAGGGAGCGATGGCTACACCTTC. This translates into CATLGGSDGYTF.